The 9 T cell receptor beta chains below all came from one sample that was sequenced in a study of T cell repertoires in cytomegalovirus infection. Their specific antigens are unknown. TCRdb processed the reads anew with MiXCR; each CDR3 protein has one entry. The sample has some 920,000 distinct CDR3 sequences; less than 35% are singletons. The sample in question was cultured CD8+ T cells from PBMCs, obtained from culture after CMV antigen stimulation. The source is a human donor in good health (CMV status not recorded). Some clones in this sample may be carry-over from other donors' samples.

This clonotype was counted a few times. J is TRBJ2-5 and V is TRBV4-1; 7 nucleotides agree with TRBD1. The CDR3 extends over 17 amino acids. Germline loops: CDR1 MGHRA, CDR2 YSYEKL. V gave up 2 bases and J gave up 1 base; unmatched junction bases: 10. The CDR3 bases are TGCGCCAGCAGCCAAACCCCGGGACAGAACCCCCAAGAGACCCAGTACTTC. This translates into CASSQTPGQNPQETQYF.

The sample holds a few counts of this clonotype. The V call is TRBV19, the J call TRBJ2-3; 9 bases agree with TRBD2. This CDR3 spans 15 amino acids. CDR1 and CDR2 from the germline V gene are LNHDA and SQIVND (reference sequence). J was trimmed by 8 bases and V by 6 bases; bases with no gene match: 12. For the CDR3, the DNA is TGTGCCAGTAGCCAGCCGGGACTAGCAATTCCTACGCAGTATTTT. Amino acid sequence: CASSQPGLAIPTQYF.

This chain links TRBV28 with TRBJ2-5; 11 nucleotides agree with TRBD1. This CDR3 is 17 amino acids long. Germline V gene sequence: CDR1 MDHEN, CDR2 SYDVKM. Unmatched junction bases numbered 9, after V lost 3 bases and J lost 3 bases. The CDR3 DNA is TGTGCCAGCAGTTTGGGACAGGGGGGACGTGTCAAAGAGACCCAGTACTTC. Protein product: CASSLGQGGRVKETQYF.

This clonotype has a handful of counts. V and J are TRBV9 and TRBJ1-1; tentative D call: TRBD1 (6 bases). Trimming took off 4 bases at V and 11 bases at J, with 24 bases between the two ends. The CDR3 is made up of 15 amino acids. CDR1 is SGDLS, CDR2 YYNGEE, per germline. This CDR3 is CASSPRTDTFVGAFF. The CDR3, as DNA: TGTGCCAGCAGCCCCCGGACAGACACCTTTGTGGGCGCTTTCTTT.

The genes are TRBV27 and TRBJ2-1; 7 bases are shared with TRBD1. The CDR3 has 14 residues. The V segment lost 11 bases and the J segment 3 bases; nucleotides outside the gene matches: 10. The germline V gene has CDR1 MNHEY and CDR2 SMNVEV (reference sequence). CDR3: CAARQGPNYNEQFF. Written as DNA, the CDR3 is TGTGCCGCCCGACAGGGACCCAACTACAATGAGCAGTTCTTC.

The CDR3 here is CSVELSSGGAFYNEQFF. CDR3 DNA sequence: TGCAGCGTTGAACTTTCTAGCGGGGGGGCCTTCTACAATGAGCAGTTCTTC. J is TRBJ2-1 and V is TRBV29-1; 12 nucleotides align to TRBD2. Germline V lookup: CDR1 SQVTM, CDR2 ANQGSEA. The CDR3 consists of 17 residues. J gave up 3 bases and V 2 bases, and 8 bases lay outside the gene matches.

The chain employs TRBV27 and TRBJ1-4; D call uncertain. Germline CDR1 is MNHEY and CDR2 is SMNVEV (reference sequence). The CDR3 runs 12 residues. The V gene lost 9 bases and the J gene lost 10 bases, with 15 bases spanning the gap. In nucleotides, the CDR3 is TGTGCCAGTCGCCGGGCCGAGGGAAAACTGTTTTTT. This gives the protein CASRRAEGKLFF.

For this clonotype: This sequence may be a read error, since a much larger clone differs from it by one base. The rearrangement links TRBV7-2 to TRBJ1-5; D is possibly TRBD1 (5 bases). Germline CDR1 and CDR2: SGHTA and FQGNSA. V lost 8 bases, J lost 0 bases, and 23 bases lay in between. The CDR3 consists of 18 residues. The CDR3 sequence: CASGSEPLGVYSNQPQHF. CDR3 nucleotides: TGTGCCAGCGGCTCCGAACCACTGGGGGTTTATAGCAATCAGCCCCAGCATTTT.

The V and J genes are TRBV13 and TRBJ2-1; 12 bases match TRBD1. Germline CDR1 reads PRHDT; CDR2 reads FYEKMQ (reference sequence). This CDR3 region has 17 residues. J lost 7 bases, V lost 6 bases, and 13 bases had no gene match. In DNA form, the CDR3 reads TGTGCCAGCAGACTTACCCGTCCGGGACAGGGGGCAAATGAGCAGTTCTTC. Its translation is CASRLTRPGQGANEQFF.